This TCR beta chain was retrieved from a study of neurological immune-mediated disorders. In its sample, this clonotype was seen many times. TCRdb called the 5' RACE reads again in MiXCR, with one record for every CDR3 protein. The table includes about 74,000 distinct CDR3 sequences, around 5.5% detected once. The source is a man aged 18-30 years with multiple sclerosis. Material for sequencing was PBMCs.

The CDR3 reads CSAKPGHKNTEAFF. The CDR3 region has the DNA TGCAGTGCCAAACCGGGACATAAGAACACTGAAGCTTTCTTT. The chain has TRBV20-1 and TRBJ1-1, with a weak D call TRBD1 (6 bases). V lost 6 bases and J 1 base, leaving 15 bases between the germline ends. The CDR3 consists of 14 residues. CDR1 and CDR2 from the germline V gene are DFQATT and SNEGSKA (reference sequence).